The following is a TCR beta chain sequence with its context. What it recognizes is unknown. CDR3 size: 11 residues. V lost 7 bases to trimming and J lost 8 bases, with 11 bases between them. Germline CDR1 and CDR2: SNHLY and FYNNEI. This sample was taken from a study of blood T cells in healthy people across ages. Study results and limitations: More naive CD4+ cells and higher diversity marked long-lived donors relative to aged donors.

Primed by a sample-barcoded 5' primer and a J-beta primer mix, a second PCR proceeded for 7 to 11 cycles. Every sample gave at least 2.5 million paired-end reads containing CDR3. One entry per CDR3 protein results from TCRdb running MiXCR on the 5' RACE reads. The sample has 700,000 to 950,000 distinct CDR3 sequences; 55% to 70% are singletons. This chain joins TRBV2 and TRBJ1-2; D gene uncertain. The source of this sequence is a man aged 30 to 39 in good health. The material sequenced was blood. CDR3 region: CASKYTWGYTF. The CDR3 bases are TGTGCCAGCAAGTATACGTGGGGCTACACCTTC.